Below, one TCR beta chain is given with its context. The CDR3 consists of 15 residues. Looked up from germline, CDR1 is MDHEN and CDR2 is SYDVKM. V was clipped by 3 bases and J by 0 bases, with 9 bases between them. The protocol was immunoSEQ multiplex PCR, while the TCRdb copy is restricted to in-frame clones and leaves out a portion. The sample holds 45,000 to 60,000 clones; 86% are singletons and the top ten take 14%. The sample originates from a study of T cell clones after liver transplantation. The TCR comes from a human patient who received a liver transplant. The graft donor may have given rise to some T cells. This chain joins TRBV28 and TRBJ1-5, with D tentatively TRBD1 (6 bases). The material was CD8+ T cells from blood, obtained 12 months after liver transplant. CDR3 loop: CASSFYRDSNQPQHF. The CDR3 nucleotides read TGTGCCAGCAGTTTTTACAGGGATAGCAATCAGCCCCAGCATTTT.